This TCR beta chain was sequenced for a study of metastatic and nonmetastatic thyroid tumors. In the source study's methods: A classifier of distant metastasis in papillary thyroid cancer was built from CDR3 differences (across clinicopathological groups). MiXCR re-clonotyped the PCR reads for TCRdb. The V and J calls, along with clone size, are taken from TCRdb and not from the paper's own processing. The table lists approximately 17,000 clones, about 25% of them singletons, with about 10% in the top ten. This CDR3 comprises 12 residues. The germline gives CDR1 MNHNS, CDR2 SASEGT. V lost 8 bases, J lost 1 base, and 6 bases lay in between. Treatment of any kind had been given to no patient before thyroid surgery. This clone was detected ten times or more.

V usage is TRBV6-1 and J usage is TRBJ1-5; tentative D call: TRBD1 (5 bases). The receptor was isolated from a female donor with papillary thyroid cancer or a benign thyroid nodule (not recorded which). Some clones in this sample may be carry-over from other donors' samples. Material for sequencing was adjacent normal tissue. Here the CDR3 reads CASRGSNQPQHF. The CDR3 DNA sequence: TGTGCCAGCCGGGGGAGCAATCAGCCCCAGCATTTT.